This T cell receptor (beta chain) is drawn from a study of cytomegalovirus exposure and HLA in healthy donors. The donors were part of the validation cohort, which consisted of 120 subjects and was separate from the first cohort of 666 subjects. Broader study findings: It was about 150 TCR beta chains that were listed as cytomegalovirus-associated.

About this clone itself: Its antigen is as yet unknown.

Using immunoSEQ multiplex PCR, the repertoire was profiled, and TCRdb retains in-frame clones only, with some absent. The sample consists of about 150,000 clones, 70% to 90% of them appearing once. From germline, CDR1 is SGHNT and CDR2 YENEEA. The CDR3 loop spans 14 amino acids. Trimming stripped 3 bases from V and 5 bases from J, with 14 bases between. The rearrangement uses TRBV11-3 and TRBJ2-7; possible D gene TRBD2, 7 bases. This receptor was identified in a woman younger than 35 in good health and CMV-seropositive. Input material: PBMCs. CDR3 protein: CASSFGGLFNEQYF. The CDR3 DNA reads as TGTGCCAGCAGCTTCGGGGGGCTTTTCAACGAGCAGTACTTC.